The T cell receptor beta chain described here comes from a study of CD8 T cells in ankylosing spondylitis. Quantitative 5'-RACE with molecular barcodes generated TCR beta libraries. TCRdb re-derived calls from the 5' RACE reads in MiXCR, one entry per CDR3 protein. The sample holds around 130,000 distinct CDR3 sequences, 17% seen once. Study results and caveats: Earlier literature documents some of the motif variants in reactive arthritis synovial fluid and blood. Characteristic of ankylosing spondylitis blood, it appeared, was a TCR beta motif comprising several highly homologous variants. Disease-linked clones bore a CD8+ phenotype, appearing relatively rarely in peripheral blood. Researchers reportedly found disease-linked clones significantly enriched in matched ankylosing spondylitis synovial fluid.

There are a few counts of this clonotype. What it binds is unknown. The sequenced material came from blood, either unsorted or a sorted T cell fraction (not recorded which). The TCR comes from a male donor with ankylosing spondylitis.

In DNA, the CDR3 is TGTGCCAGCAGTAACCCACCAGGGCGCAATCAGCCCCAGCATTTT. Translation: CASSNPPGRNQPQHF. V usage is TRBV28 and J usage is TRBJ1-5; perhaps TRBD1 as D (5 bases). The CDR3 loop spans 15 amino acids. The V gene's germline CDR1 is MDHEN and CDR2 SYDVKM. Trimming removed 5 bases from V and 2 bases from J, with 13 bases in between.